This T cell receptor (beta chain) was obtained from a study of T cell responses to AZD1222 COVID-19 vaccine. The CDR3 spans 14 residues. The V gene end was trimmed by 5 bases and the J gene end by 8 bases; junction bases not matched to a gene: 11. Germline CDR1 SEHNR, CDR2 FQNEAQ (reference sequence). On this clone: The antigen is not known.

Study results and caveats: With dominance at 160-218 and 743-854, vaccine-associated CD4 TCRs spanned spike.

TCRdb keeps only in-frame clones here, not all; method: immunoSEQ multiplex PCR. Counted here are some 130,000 clones, just under 95% occurring once; the ten biggest clones make up approximately 7%. This clonotype was sampled from an adult who received the AZD1222 COVID-19 vaccine. The chain links TRBV7-9 to TRBJ1-2, with 7 bases lining up with TRBD1. The input for sequencing was peripheral blood, taken 28 days after the second AZD1222 dose. The CDR3 protein is CASSRGQGVEGYTF. In nucleotides, the CDR3 is TGTGCCAGCAGCCGTGGGCAGGGGGTAGAAGGCTACACCTTC.